This T cell receptor beta chain was retrieved from a study of blood T cells in healthy people across ages (dated by TCRdb to between 2015 and 2017). Broadly, across the study: In model experiments, roughly one uniquely barcoded TCR beta cDNA molecule per two T cells was captured by template switching. The study measured age-related changes in TCR beta repertoire diversity using deep sequencing normalized with unique cDNA molecular identifiers. The donors were split into four age groups: young (average about 15 years), middle-aged (39), aged (roughly 60) and long-lived (about 74). To avoid experimental bias, donors of different ages were distributed randomly across sequencing lanes. The study analyzed two additional independent replicas of 1 million unique cDNA reads from the same blood draw for two donors, one aged 18 to 30 and one aged 80 or older.

With respect to this clonotype: Its antigen target is currently unknown. Base qualities are not recorded, but no much larger clone differs from it by a single base.

Libraries were built with 5' RACE. Reads for this sample came from an Illumina HiSeq 2500. A second PCR of roughly 7 to 11 cycles was performed with a sample-barcoded 5' primer and a J-beta primer mix. Each TCR beta cDNA molecule received a unique molecular identifier from a template-switch 5' adaptor carrying 12 random nucleotides. Each sample yielded at least 2.5 million CDR3-containing paired-end reads. The Mint cDNA synthesis kit, primed by a TRBC-specific oligonucleotide, was used to synthesize first-strand cDNA from all RNA. After uracil-DNA glycosylase treatment, a first 18-cycle PCR used universal primers M1SS and BC2_uni_R on all cDNA. As for the original processing: Each sample was normalized by randomly selecting 1 million high-quality reads, each carrying a distinct molecular identifier. Reads sharing molecular identifiers were discarded rather than binned into consensus sequences. MiTCR, set to a Q25 quality threshold and the strictest error-elimination algorithm, was used for CDR3 identification, clonotype clustering and error correction. A nonparametric unseen species model with Euler transformation was used to estimate lower-bound total TCR beta diversity. The public reads were quality trimmed at Q25 with fastp and then assembled into clones with MiXCR by TCRdb, keeping productive beta chains. For every CDR3 protein sequence, its rows merge into one entry that carries the most common genes and DNA. These V and J calls originate from TCRdb's pipeline instead of the authors' own analysis. The sample contains 780,000 or so distinct CDR3 sequences, roughly three fifths of them found a single time. Roughly 25% of the sample comes from the top ten.

What the study reported, not specific to this receptor: Conclusive comparison of naive and antigen-experienced compartments was prevented by the profiling of bulk unsorted PBMCs. Observed TCR beta diversity per million T cells fell roughly linearly with age, and a significant reduction was already apparent by age roughly 41. Estimates of total diversity based on one million sequenced T cells were considered lower bounds and underestimates. There was a strong correlation between observed TCR beta diversity and the percentage of naive T cells measured by flow cytometry. The CMV infection status of donors was not known, potentially confounding age-related changes in expanded clonotypes. The long-lived group showed more naive CD4+ T cells, fewer expanded clones and increased TCR diversity than the aged group, suggesting age selection.

The V and J ends are trimmed by 9 bases and 0 bases, leaving 15 bases between them. CDR1 and CDR2 are drawn from the germline V gene: SGHTA, FQGNSA. Including cysteine and phenylalanine, the CDR3 has 16 amino acids. The read is trimmed to its CDR3 DNA, 48 bases read in frame from base 1. The approximately 41 donors, aged about 6 to 95 years, were systemically healthy Caucasian individuals from Russia. About 9.6 milliliters of peripheral blood were collected from each donor into EDTA-treated Vacutainer tubes. Ficoll-Paque density-gradient centrifugation was used to isolate PBMCs, with at least 6.5 million per sample. Total RNA was extracted from PBMCs with Trizol reagent, with at least 6 micrograms obtained per sample. The percentages of naive CD45RAhigh/CD27high T cells were determined by flow cytometry on a PBMC aliquot from every donor.

The clonotype was recovered from a man aged 35-49 years in good health. The chain joins TRBV7-2 to TRBJ1-6; the D gene remains uncertain. The sequenced sample consisted of blood. The DNA is as follows: TGTGCCAGTAAAGGTTTAGGGAGCTCCTATAATTCACCCCTCCACTTT. It codes for CASKGLGSSYNSPLHF.